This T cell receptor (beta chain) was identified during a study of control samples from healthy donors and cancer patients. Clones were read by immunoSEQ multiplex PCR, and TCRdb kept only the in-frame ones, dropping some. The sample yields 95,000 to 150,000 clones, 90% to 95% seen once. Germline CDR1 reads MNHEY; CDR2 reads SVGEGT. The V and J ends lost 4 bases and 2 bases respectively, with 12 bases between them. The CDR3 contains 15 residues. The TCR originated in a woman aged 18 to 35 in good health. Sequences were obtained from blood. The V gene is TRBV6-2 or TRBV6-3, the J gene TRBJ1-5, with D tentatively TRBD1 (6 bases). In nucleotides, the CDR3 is TGTGCCAGCAGTTTAGAACAGGGAGGCAATCAGCCCCAGCATTTT. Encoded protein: CASSLEQGGNQPQHF.